This T cell receptor (beta chain) appears in the sequencing data of a study of CD8+CD57+ T cells in acquired aplastic anemia. On the study more broadly: DNA per sorted CD4+ or CD8+ sample ranged roughly 0.17 to 27.4 ug, averaging 3.2 ug. Whole-study results and caveats: Patients shared around 31 CD8+ CDR3 sequences with controls.

A note on this clonotype: Its antigen is not known.

Trimming took 5 bases from V and 0 from J, leaving 11 bases between them. This CDR3 is built from 14 residues. CDR1 is LNHDA, CDR2 SQIVND, per germline (reference sequence). Researchers used genomic DNA as the template to profile TCR beta VDJ and CDR3. TCRdb fed the reads into MiXCR, producing one record per CDR3 protein. Of hundreds of thousands of distinct CDR3 sequences listed, about two thirds are singletons. The sequence derives from a human donor in good health, serving as a control. Sequencing input: sorted CD4+, CD8+, or CD8+CD57+ T cells (not recorded which) from PBMCs. V usage is TRBV19 and J usage is TRBJ2-7; D is unresolved. As DNA, the CDR3 is TGTGCCAGTAGTGTCGTCAAGGGCTCCTACGAGCAGTACTTC. This gives the protein CASSVVKGSYEQYF.